This TCR beta chain was captured by sequencing in a study of TIL therapy for anti-PD-1-resistant metastatic lung cancer (dated by TCRdb to the early 2020s). Regarding the study in general: Tumors were harvested before any PD-1/PD-L1 blockade; patients then received nivolumab, and those progressing received lymphodepletion, expanded TIL infusion and IL-2. Clonotypes were tracked across tumor, expanded TIL product and serial blood samples by T cell receptor beta sequencing of tumor and peripheral blood. Most of the cohort had lung adenocarcinoma, a few tumors were EGFR-mutant and two were ALK-rearranged, and half of the patients were current or former smokers. Enrolled patients had a median age of around 58 years (range roughly 35-85) and a median tumor PD-L1 proportion score of roughly 6%. A median non-synonymous tumor mutation burden of approximately 1.5 mutations per megabase was determined across the cohort by whole-exome sequencing.

Using bias-controlled multiplex PCR with the immunoSEQ v3 hsTCRB kit, the TCR beta CDR3 regions were amplified from genomic DNA. TCR libraries were sequenced on an Illumina NextSeq 500 to some 1.8 million read pairs for survey level or roughly 5-6.5 million for deep level. On the authors' methods: V, D and J genes were assigned, non-productive sequences were removed, and clonality was reported by immunoSEQ Analyzer software. Repertoires were compared by productive Simpson clonality and by the Morisita overlap index of productive TRB rearrangements between infused TIL and blood. Absolute clonotype counts in blood were estimated by multiplying the lymphocyte count by the CD3+ fraction and by the productive frequency of the clone. Not all clones reach the TCRdb copy of this immuneACCESS table, which keeps in-frame sequences only. Checked studies attribute under half of the gap to unresolved V genes and leave the rest unexplained. V and J calls and clone size are those listed in that table; D and trimming were worked out from the DNA. The sample table lists 45,000 to 75,000 clones, around 87% of them with a count of one. Just over 2.5% of the sample is taken by the ten largest.

V is reduced by 6 bases and J by 3 bases, leaving a spacing of 15 bases between them. The CDR3 goes from the cysteine to the phenylalanine over 15 residues. Solely the CDR3 DNA is kept, with 45 bases framed from the first base. In the germline V gene (reference sequence), CDR1 corresponds to LNHDA and CDR2 to SQIVND. What the authors observed across the whole study: The cohort was highly selected, with more treatment-naive, never-smoker and oncogene-addicted patients than typical, limiting generalizability. Clonotypes from the infused TIL partially replaced the baseline peripheral repertoire and then declined over months, and persistence showed no apparent association with response. The study protocol defined all tumor marker inferences as exploratory.

In the paper's terms, the time point label means: pre-treatment sample, taken before nivolumab and TIL therapy. A phase I trial run at two centers enrolled adults with stage 4 NSCLC between October 2017 and January 2020. Samples were obtained from a single-arm, open-label phase I trial in which tumor-infiltrating lymphocyte therapy with nivolumab was evaluated in advanced non-small cell lung cancer. Blood mononuclear cells from EDTA tubes were isolated by Ficoll gradient, snap-frozen as pellets, and DNA was extracted with a Qiagen mini-prep kit. Turning to this clone: The antigen it recognizes is unknown. Base qualities are not recorded, but no much larger clone differs from it by a single base.

The clonotype originates from a person between 25 and 79 years old with non-small cell lung cancer. Recombination linked TRBV19 to TRBJ1-5; TRBD1 might be the D gene, on 5 matching bases. Sample: blood, taken at baseline. The CDR3 reads as follows: CASRSTGRDNQPQHF. Here is the DNA: TGTGCCAGTAGATCAACAGGTCGGGACAATCAGCCCCAGCATTTT. The CDR3, completed at both ends by the reference TRBV19 and TRBJ1-5 genes, gives the full variable domain DGGITQSPKYLFRKEGQNVTLSCEQNLNHDAMYWYRQDPGQGLRLIYYSQIVNDFQKGDIAEGYSVSREKKESFPLTVTSAQKNPTAFYLCASRSTGRDNQPQHFGDGTRLSIL.